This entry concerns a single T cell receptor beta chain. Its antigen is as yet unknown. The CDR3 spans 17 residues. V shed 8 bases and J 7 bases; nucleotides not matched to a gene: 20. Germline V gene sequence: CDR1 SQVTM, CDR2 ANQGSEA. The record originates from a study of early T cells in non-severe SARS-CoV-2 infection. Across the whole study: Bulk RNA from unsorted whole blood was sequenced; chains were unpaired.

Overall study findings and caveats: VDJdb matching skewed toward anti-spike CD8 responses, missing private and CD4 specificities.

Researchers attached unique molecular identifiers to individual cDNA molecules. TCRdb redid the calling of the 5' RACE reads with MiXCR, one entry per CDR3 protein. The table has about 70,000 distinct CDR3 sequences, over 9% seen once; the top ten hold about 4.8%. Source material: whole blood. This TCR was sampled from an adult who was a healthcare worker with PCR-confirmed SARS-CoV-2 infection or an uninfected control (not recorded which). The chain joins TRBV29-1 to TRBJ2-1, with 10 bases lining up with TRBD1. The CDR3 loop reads CSPRGGQGGSGLNEQFF. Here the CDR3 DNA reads TGCAGCCCCAGGGGAGGACAGGGGGGTTCGGGACTAAATGAGCAGTTCTTC.